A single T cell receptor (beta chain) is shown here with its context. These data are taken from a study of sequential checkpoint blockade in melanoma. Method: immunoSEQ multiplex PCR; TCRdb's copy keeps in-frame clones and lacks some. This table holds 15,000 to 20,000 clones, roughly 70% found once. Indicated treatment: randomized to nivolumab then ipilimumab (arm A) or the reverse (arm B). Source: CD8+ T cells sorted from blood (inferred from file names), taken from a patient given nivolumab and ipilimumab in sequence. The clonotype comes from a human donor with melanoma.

CDR3: CASSITETAANEKLFF. The CDR3 DNA reads as TGTGCCAGTAGTATCACCGAGACAGCTGCGAATGAAAAACTGTTTTTT. This chain uses TRBV19 with TRBJ1-4; TRBD1 might be the D (5 bases). Trimming removed 3 bases at V and 5 bases at J, with 16 bases between. CDR3 length: 16 residues. The germline CDR1 and CDR2 sequences are LNHDA and SQIVND (reference sequence).